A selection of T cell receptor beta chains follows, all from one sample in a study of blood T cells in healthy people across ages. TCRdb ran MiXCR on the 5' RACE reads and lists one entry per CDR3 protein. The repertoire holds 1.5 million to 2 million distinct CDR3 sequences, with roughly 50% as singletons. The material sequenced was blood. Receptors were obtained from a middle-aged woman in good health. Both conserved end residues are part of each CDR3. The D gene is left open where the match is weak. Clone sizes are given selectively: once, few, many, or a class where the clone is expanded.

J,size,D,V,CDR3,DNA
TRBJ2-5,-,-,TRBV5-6,CASTEITGGETQYF,TGTGCCAGCACCGAAATCACAGGCGGAGAGACCCAGTACTTC
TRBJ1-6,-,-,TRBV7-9,CASSLENSNSPLHF,TGTGCCAGCAGCTTAGAGAACAGCAATTCACCCCTCCACTTT
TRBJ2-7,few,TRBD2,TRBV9,CASSAGALAGVYEQYF,TGTGCCAGCAGCGCCGGGGCACTAGCGGGAGTCTACGAGCAGTACTTC
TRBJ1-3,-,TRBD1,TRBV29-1,CSVLRNPGGSSGNTIYF,TGCAGCGTTCTTAGAAACCCAGGGGGAAGCTCTGGAAACACCATATATTTT
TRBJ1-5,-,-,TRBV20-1,CSAYHSPSNQPQHF,TGCAGTGCTTATCACAGCCCTAGCAATCAGCCCCAGCATTTT
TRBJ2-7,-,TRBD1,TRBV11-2,CASSSQGAPLYEQYF,TGTGCCAGCAGCTCCCAGGGGGCCCCCCTCTACGAGCAGTACTTC
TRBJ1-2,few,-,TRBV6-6,CASSGQLANYGYTF,TGTGCCAGCAGCGGACAGTTAGCTAACTATGGCTACACCTTC
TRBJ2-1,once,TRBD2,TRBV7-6,CASSLERAGGPDNEQFF,TGTGCCAGCAGCTTAGAGAGGGCGGGGGGGCCTGACAATGAGCAGTTCTTC
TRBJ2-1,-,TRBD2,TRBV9,CASSPYERGPYNEQFF,TGTGCCAGCAGCCCGTATGAGCGGGGGCCCTACAATGAGCAGTTCTTC
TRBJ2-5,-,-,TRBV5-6,CASSLSLREETQYF,TGTGCCAGCAGCTTGTCTCTCCGGGAAGAGACCCAGTACTTC
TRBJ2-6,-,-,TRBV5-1,CASSLIGAGANVQTF,TGCGCCAGCAGCTTGATCGGGGCTGGGGCCAACGTCCAGACTTTC
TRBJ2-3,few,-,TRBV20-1,CSARREPSDTQYF,TGCAGTGCTAGACGTGAACCCTCAGATACGCAGTATTTT
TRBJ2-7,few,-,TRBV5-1,CASSPGTSKACEQYF,TGCGCCAGCAGCCCCGGGACTTCTAAGGCGTGCGAGCAGTACTTC
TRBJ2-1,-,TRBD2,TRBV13,CASSLWRGGGNEQFF,TGTGCCAGCAGCTTATGGCGCGGGGGGGGCAATGAGCAGTTCTTC
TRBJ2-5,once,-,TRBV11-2,CASSRDTGSETQYF,TGTGCCAGCAGCAGGGACACTGGCTCAGAGACCCAGTACTTC
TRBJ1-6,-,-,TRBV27,CASSLIAGNSYNSPLHF,TGTGCCAGCAGTTTAATCGCAGGGAACTCCTATAATTCACCCCTCCACTTT
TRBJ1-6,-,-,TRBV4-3,CASSQSQGWDSPLHF,TGCGCCAGCAGCCAATCCCAGGGGTGGGATTCACCCCTCCACTTT
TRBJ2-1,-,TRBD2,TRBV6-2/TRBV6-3,CASSYRDVVGGGSYNEQFF,TGTGCCAGCAGTTACAGGGACGTCGTTGGGGGGGGTTCCTACAATGAGCAGTTCTTC
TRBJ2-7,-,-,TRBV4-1,CASSQTGGVYEQYF,TGCGCCAGCAGCCAAACAGGGGGGGTCTACGAGCAGTACTTC
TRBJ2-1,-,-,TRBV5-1,CASSLAIGGPYNEQFF,TGCGCCAGCAGCTTGGCCATAGGGGGGCCCTACAATGAGCAGTTCTTC
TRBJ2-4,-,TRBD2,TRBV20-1,CSAASRTSGGALGIQYF,TGCAGTGCTGCCTCCCGGACTAGCGGGGGGGCCTTGGGCATTCAGTACTTC
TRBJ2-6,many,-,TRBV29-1,CSVPKGSSGANVLTF,TGCAGCGTGCCCAAAGGGTCCTCTGGGGCCAACGTCCTGACTTTC
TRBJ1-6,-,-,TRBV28,CASSQRTALNSPLHF,TGTGCCAGCAGCCAAAGGACAGCCCTTAATTCACCCCTCCACTTT
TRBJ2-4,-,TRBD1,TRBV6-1,CASSEIRGGPVNTEYF,TGTGCCAGTAGTGAAATCCGAGGGGGCCCAGTTAATACGGAGTACTTC
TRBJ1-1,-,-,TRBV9,CASSAVQGWSEAFF,TGTGCCAGCAGCGCGGTACAGGGTTGGTCTGAAGCTTTCTTT
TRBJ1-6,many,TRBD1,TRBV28,CAIDTGDSPLHF,TGTGCCATCGATACAGGGGACTCACCCCTCCACTTT
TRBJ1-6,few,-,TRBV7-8,CASSLVSPSRSDSPLHF,TGTGCCAGCAGCTTAGTATCTCCGTCCCGGTCGGATTCACCCCTCCACTTT
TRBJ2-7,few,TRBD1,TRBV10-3,CAIGQGLYEQYF,TGTGCCATCGGACAGGGCCTCTACGAGCAGTACTTC
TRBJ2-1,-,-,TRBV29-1,CSVDTGHNYEQFF,TGCAGCGTTGATACGGGCCACAACTACGAGCAGTTCTTC
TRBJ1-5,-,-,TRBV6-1,CASRDDQPQHF,TGTGCCAGCAGAGACGATCAGCCCCAGCATTTT
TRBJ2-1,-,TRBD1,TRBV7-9,CASILGTGRHGQFF,TGTGCCAGCATCCTGGGGACAGGGCGGCATGGGCAGTTCTTC
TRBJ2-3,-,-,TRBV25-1,CASSEPEPLGTDTQYF,TGTGCCAGCAGTGAACCCGAACCCCTCGGGACAGATACGCAGTATTTT
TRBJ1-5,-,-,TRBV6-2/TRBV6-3,CASSCSIQGLGNQPQHF,TGTGCCAGCAGTTGCTCAATACAGGGACTTGGCAATCAGCCCCAGCATTTT
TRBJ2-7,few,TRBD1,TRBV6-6,CASTTLRTGYEQYF,TGTGCCAGCACCACCCTTAGGACAGGGTACGAGCAGTACTTC
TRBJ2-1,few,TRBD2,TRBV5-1,CASSQRGSRDEQFF,TGCGCCAGCAGCCAGCGGGGGTCCCGGGATGAGCAGTTCTTC
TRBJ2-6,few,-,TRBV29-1,CSVEDPGERGANVLTF,TGCAGCGTTGAAGATCCGGGAGAAAGAGGGGCCAACGTCCTGACTTTC
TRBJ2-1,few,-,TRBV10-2,CASRGSPGRNEQFF,TGCGCCAGCAGGGGGAGTCCAGGGCGCAATGAGCAGTTCTTC
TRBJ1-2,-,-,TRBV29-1,CSVAGTNGYTF,TGCAGCGTTGCCGGGACGAATGGCTACACCTTC
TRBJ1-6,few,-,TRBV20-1,CSATGQLSYNSPLHF,TGCAGTGCTACGGGACAACTCTCCTATAATTCACCCCTCCACTTT
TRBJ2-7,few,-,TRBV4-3,CASSDRDGPYEQYF,TGCGCCAGCAGCGATAGGGACGGACCCTACGAGCAGTACTTC
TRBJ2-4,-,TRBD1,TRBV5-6,CASSPGRGNIQYF,TGTGCCAGCAGCCCTGGCAGGGGGAACATTCAGTACTTC
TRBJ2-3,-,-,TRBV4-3,CASSQDLNRPPTDTQYF,TGCGCCAGCAGCCAAGATCTTAACAGACCTCCCACAGATACGCAGTATTTT
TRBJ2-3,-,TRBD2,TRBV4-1,CASSQDPLAGQTRGDTQYF,TGCGCCAGCAGCCAAGATCCCCTAGCGGGGCAAACCAGGGGAGATACGCAGTATTTT
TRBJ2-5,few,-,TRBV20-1,CSALPHLGIGETQYF,TGCAGTGCTTTACCCCACTTGGGGATTGGAGAGACCCAGTACTTC
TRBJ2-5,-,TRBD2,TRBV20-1,CSAHGTSGGMETQYF,TGCAGTGCACACGGGACTAGCGGGGGGATGGAGACCCAGTACTTC
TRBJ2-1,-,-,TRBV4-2,CASSQAAQYNEQFF,TGTGCCAGCAGCCAAGCAGCCCAATACAATGAGCAGTTCTTC
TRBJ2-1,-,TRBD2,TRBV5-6,CASSPPRLAGRVEQFF,TGTGCCAGCAGCCCGCCCAGACTAGCGGGGCGCGTTGAGCAGTTCTTC
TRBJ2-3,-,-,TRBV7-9,CASSSIGVGTDTQYF,TGTGCCAGCAGCTCGATCGGGGTGGGCACAGATACGCAGTATTTT
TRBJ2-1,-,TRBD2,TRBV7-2,CASSTSGGLYNEQFF,TGTGCCAGCAGCACAAGCGGGGGGCTATACAATGAGCAGTTCTTC
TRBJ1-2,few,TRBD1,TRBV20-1,CSADGTGMGGYTF,TGCAGTGCTGATGGGACAGGGATGGGTGGCTACACCTTC